A selection of T cell receptor beta chains follows, all from one sample in a study of shared clonotypes between healthy human individuals. The protocol was immunoSEQ multiplex PCR, while the TCRdb copy is restricted to in-frame clones and leaves out a portion. The sample includes about 1.5 million clones, 95% to 99% seen only once; the top ten take 0.4% to 0.45%. Sample: naive CD4+ T cells sorted from blood. The origin of the receptors is a man aged 25-40 years in good health. Each CDR3 is given with its conserved first and last residue. A D gene is named only where the DNA matches it firmly. Expanded clones get a size class; other rows say once, few or many, or leave the size out.

NA,TRBV19,TRBD2,TRBJ2-1,14,TGTGCCAGTAGTCTAACTAGCGGGACTGGTGAGCAGTTCTTC,CASSLTSGTGEQFF
NA,TRBV10-3,TRBD1,TRBJ2-7,15,TGTGCCATCAGTGCAGGAACAGGGGGCCCCTACGAGCAGTACTTC,CAISAGTGGPYEQYF
NA,TRBV14,NA,TRBJ2-7,11,TGTGCCAGCAGCCAAGGGCACGAGCAGTACTTC,CASSQGHEQYF
NA,TRBV2,NA,TRBJ2-7,13,TGTGCCAGCACCGAGGGGGGAGTGGCCGAGCAGTACTTC,CASTEGGVAEQYF
NA,TRBV30,TRBD2,TRBJ2-7,18,TGTGCCTGGAGTGTACCGGGACTAGCGGGGTGGTGGAGTTACGAGCAGTACTTC,CAWSVPGLAGWWSYEQYF
NA,TRBV28,NA,TRBJ2-7,12,TGTGCCAGCAGTTTCCAGTGGGACGAGCAGTACTTC,CASSFQWDEQYF
NA,TRBV19,NA,TRBJ2-3,16,TGTGCCAGTAGTCCCCAACCTGGACTCACAGCAGATACGCAGTATTTT,CASSPQPGLTADTQYF
NA,TRBV28,TRBD2,TRBJ2-7,15,TGTGCCAGCAGTTCAACTAGCGCGAACTCCTACGAGCAGTACTTC,CASSSTSANSYEQYF
NA,TRBV7-9,NA,TRBJ2-1,11,TGTGCCAGCAGCTTAGTGTATGAGCAGTTCTTC,CASSLVYEQFF
once,TRBV4-1,NA,TRBJ2-7,16,TGCGCCAGCAGCCAAGAACCGGCGCGGGGCTCCTACGAGCAGTACTTC,CASSQEPARGSYEQYF
NA,TRBV5-1,TRBD2,TRBJ2-7,15,TGCGCCAGCAGCGTCCAAGTGGCGGGGGACTACGAGCAGTACTTC,CASSVQVAGDYEQYF
NA,TRBV18,NA,TRBJ2-1,17,TGTGCCAGCTCACCACTGGGCCAGCCTTCAACCTACAATGAGCAGTTCTTC,CASSPLGQPSTYNEQFF
once,TRBV28,NA,TRBJ2-7,15,TGTGCCAGCAGTTCCGTCGAGGGGGACCCCTACGAGCAGTACTTC,CASSSVEGDPYEQYF
NA,TRBV5-1,NA,TRBJ1-2,15,TGCGCCAGCAGCTTGGGGCAGGGGCCTAACTATGGCTACACCTTC,CASSLGQGPNYGYTF
NA,TRBV30,TRBD1,TRBJ2-2,13,TGTGCCTGGGGGGACAGGGTCACCGGGGAGCTGTTTTTT,CAWGDRVTGELFF
NA,TRBV30,NA,TRBJ2-6,16,TGTGCCTGGAGTCCCAGGGTAAGCTCTGGGGCCAACGTCCTGACTTTC,CAWSPRVSSGANVLTF
NA,TRBV5-4,TRBD2,TRBJ2-2,16,TGTGCCAGCAGCCAGGGACTAGCGGGAGGGGCCGGGGAGCTGTTTTTT,CASSQGLAGGAGELFF
NA,TRBV5-5,NA,TRBJ1-5,15,TGTGCCAGCAGCACCGGGTCTACGGGGGGGCAGCCCCAGCATTTT,CASSTGSTGGQPQHF
NA,TRBV7-9,TRBD1,TRBJ2-2,15,TGTGCCAGCAGCTTACGGGGACAGGGGACCGGGGAGCTGTTTTTT,CASSLRGQGTGELFF
NA,TRBV18,NA,TRBJ2-5,13,TGTGCCAGCTCAACGGGAAACCAAGAGACCCAGTACTTC,CASSTGNQETQYF
once,TRBV18,NA,TRBJ1-1,13,TGTGCCAGCTCACCAGAAGCGGGCACTGAAGCTTTCTTT,CASSPEAGTEAFF
NA,TRBV7-2,NA,TRBJ2-2,14,TGTGCCAGCAGCTTGGGAACCGCGACCGGGGAGCTGTTTTTT,CASSLGTATGELFF
NA,TRBV11-2,TRBD1,TRBJ2-7,14,TGTGCCAGCAGCAGGGGACAGGGCATCCACGAGCAGTACTTC,CASSRGQGIHEQYF
NA,TRBV11-3,TRBD2,TRBJ2-2,15,TGTGCCAGCAGCTTAGACGGACTAGGGGCCGGGGAGCTGTTTTTT,CASSLDGLGAGELFF
NA,TRBV7-8,TRBD1,TRBJ2-2,14,TGTGCCAGCAGCCCGAGGGGGCGCGGCGGGGAGCTGTTTTTT,CASSPRGRGGELFF
NA,TRBV7-2,NA,TRBJ2-2,13,TGTGCCAGCAGCTCACTAGTCTCCGGGGAGCTGTTTTTT,CASSSLVSGELFF
NA,TRBV27,NA,TRBJ2-2,14,TGTGCCAGCAGTTTCATATGGAGCACCGGGGAGCTGTTTTTT,CASSFIWSTGELFF
NA,TRBV29-1,NA,TRBJ2-3,12,TGCAGCGCGGGGGTCTCACAGGATACGCAGTATTTT,CSAGVSQDTQYF
NA,TRBV18,TRBD1,TRBJ1-2,15,TGTGCCAGCTCACTACGGGACAGGGCCGTGAGTGGCTACACCTTC,CASSLRDRAVSGYTF
NA,TRBV11-2,NA,TRBJ1-2,15,TGTGCCAGCAGCTTATTTGAGGGGACTAACTATGGCTACACCTTC,CASSLFEGTNYGYTF
NA,TRBV7-6,NA,TRBJ1-4,16,TGTGCCAGCAGCTTAATGGGCGGAAGGTCTAATGAAAAACTGTTTTTT,CASSLMGGRSNEKLFF
NA,TRBV10-3,NA,TRBJ1-5,18,TGTGCCATCAGTGAGAGGGCGACCAGCCTTTATAGCAATCAGCCCCAGCATTTT,CAISERATSLYSNQPQHF
NA,TRBV27,NA,TRBJ2-1,13,TGTGCCAGCTCAGAGGGGGCCTACAATGAGCAGTTCTTC,CASSEGAYNEQFF
NA,TRBV5-1,TRBD2,TRBJ2-3,19,TGCGCCAGCAGCTGGGGACTAGCGGGAGGGATCTATGATACAGATACGCAGTATTTT,CASSWGLAGGIYDTDTQYF
NA,TRBV4-1,NA,TRBJ2-5,15,TGCGCCAGCAGCCAAGATGAAGGGGGGCGTGAGACCCAGTACTTC,CASSQDEGGRETQYF
NA,TRBV6-6,NA,TRBJ2-3,13,TGTGCCAGCAGCGTTCTAAACTCGGATACGCAGTATTTT,CASSVLNSDTQYF
NA,TRBV2,NA,TRBJ2-7,15,TGTGCCAGCAGCCCCGCGCGGCAGCGCTCCTACGAGCAGTACTTC,CASSPARQRSYEQYF
once,TRBV2,TRBD2,TRBJ2-7,13,TGTGCCAGCATCCCCCGGGAGGGGGGCGAGCAGTACTTC,CASIPREGGEQYF
NA,TRBV19,NA,TRBJ2-1,14,TGTGCCAGTAGTATCCAGGGAGTTAGCAATGAGCAGTTCTTC,CASSIQGVSNEQFF
NA,TRBV6-5,NA,TRBJ1-2,11,TGTGCCAGCACCCAAGCTGGAGGCTACACCTTC,CASTQAGGYTF